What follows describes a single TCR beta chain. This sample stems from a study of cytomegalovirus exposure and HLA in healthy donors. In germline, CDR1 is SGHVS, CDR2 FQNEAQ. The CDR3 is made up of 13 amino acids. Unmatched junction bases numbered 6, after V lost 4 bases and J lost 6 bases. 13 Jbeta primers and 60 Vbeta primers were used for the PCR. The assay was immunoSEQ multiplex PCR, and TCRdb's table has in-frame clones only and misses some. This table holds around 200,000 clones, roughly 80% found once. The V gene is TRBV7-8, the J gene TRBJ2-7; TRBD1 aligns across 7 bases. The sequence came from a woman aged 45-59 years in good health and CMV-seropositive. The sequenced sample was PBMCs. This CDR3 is CASSYTGVPEQYF. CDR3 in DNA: TGTGCCAGCAGCTACACAGGGGTCCCCGAGCAGTACTTC.